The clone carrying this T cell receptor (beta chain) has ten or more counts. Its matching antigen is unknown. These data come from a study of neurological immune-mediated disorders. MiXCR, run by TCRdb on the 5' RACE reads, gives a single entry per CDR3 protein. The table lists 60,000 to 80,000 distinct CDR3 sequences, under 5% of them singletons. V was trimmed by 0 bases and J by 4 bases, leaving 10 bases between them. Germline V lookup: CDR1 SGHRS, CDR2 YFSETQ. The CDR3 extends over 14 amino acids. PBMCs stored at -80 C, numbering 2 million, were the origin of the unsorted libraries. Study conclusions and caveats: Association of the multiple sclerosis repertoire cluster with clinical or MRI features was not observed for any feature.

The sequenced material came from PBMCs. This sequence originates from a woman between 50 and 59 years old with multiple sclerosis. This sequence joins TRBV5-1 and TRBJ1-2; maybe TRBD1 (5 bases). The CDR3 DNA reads TGCGCCAGCAGCTTGGTAGGAGACAGCTATGGCTACACCTTC. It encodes CASSLVGDSYGYTF.